This is a list of T cell receptor beta chains from one sample in a study of cytomegalovirus exposure and HLA in healthy donors. This table comes from immunoSEQ multiplex PCR, and its TCRdb copy is limited to in-frame clones, with some not included. The sample records roughly 130,000 clones, roughly four fifths being singletons. The sequenced sample consisted of PBMCs. The receptor source for this set is a woman in her thirties or forties in good health and CMV-seronegative. CDR3s include the opening cysteine and the closing phenylalanine or tryptophan. Each record gives: V gene, J gene, D gene, clone size, CDR3 protein, CDR3 DNA. D genes are given only for firm matches. Clone size, where shown, is once, few, many, or a class for clones that have expanded.

V gene: TRBV6-1; J gene: TRBJ1-2; D gene: NA; clone size: NA; CDR3 protein: CASSEVGAGRHYGYTF; CDR3 DNA: TGTGCCAGCAGTGAAGTAGGGGCAGGGAGGCACTATGGCTACACCTTC
V gene: TRBV9; J gene: TRBJ2-3; D gene: TRBD2; clone size: NA; CDR3 protein: CASSPSGGGFTDTQYF; CDR3 DNA: TGTGCCAGCAGCCCGTCGGGCGGGGGATTTACAGATACGCAGTATTTT
V gene: TRBV27; J gene: TRBJ1-5; D gene: NA; clone size: NA; CDR3 protein: CASRRVSNQPQHF; CDR3 DNA: TGTGCCAGCAGGAGGGTTAGCAATCAGCCCCAGCATTTT
V gene: TRBV4-1; J gene: TRBJ2-2; D gene: NA; clone size: NA; CDR3 protein: CASSQDWQGWTGELFF; CDR3 DNA: TGCGCCAGCAGCCAAGATTGGCAGGGGTGGACCGGGGAGCTGTTTTTT
V gene: TRBV5-1; J gene: TRBJ1-1; D gene: TRBD1; clone size: NA; CDR3 protein: CASSHDRGEAFF; CDR3 DNA: TGCGCCAGCAGCCACGACAGGGGGGAAGCTTTCTTT
V gene: TRBV19; J gene: TRBJ2-1; D gene: TRBD2; clone size: NA; CDR3 protein: CASSGLGGRTYNEQFF; CDR3 DNA: TGTGCCAGTAGTGGGTTGGGCGGGAGAACCTACAATGAGCAGTTCTTC
V gene: TRBV4-2; J gene: TRBJ2-3; D gene: NA; clone size: NA; CDR3 protein: CASSQAPPRPTDTQYF; CDR3 DNA: TGTGCCAGCAGCCAAGCGCCCCCTAGACCCACAGATACGCAGTATTTT
V gene: TRBV7-2; J gene: TRBJ2-4; D gene: TRBD1; clone size: NA; CDR3 protein: CASSPGQGEAKNIQYF; CDR3 DNA: TGTGCCAGCAGCCCTGGACAGGGTGAGGCCAAAAACATTCAGTACTTC
V gene: TRBV5-1; J gene: TRBJ2-2; D gene: NA; clone size: NA; CDR3 protein: CASSLREPETGELFF; CDR3 DNA: TGCGCCAGCAGCTTGCGGGAGCCTGAAACCGGGGAGCTGTTTTTT
V gene: TRBV29-1; J gene: TRBJ2-1; D gene: TRBD1; clone size: NA; CDR3 protein: CSVEGTGDEQFF; CDR3 DNA: TGCAGCGTTGAAGGGACAGGGGACGAGCAGTTCTTC
V gene: TRBV6-1; J gene: TRBJ1-4; D gene: TRBD1; clone size: few; CDR3 protein: CASSETGGAANEKLFF; CDR3 DNA: TGTGCCAGCAGTGAGACAGGGGGCGCGGCTAATGAAAAACTGTTTTTT
V gene: TRBV9; J gene: TRBJ1-3; D gene: TRBD1; clone size: NA; CDR3 protein: CASSLGGGNTIYF; CDR3 DNA: TGTGCCAGCAGCTTAGGGGGCGGAAACACCATATATTTT
V gene: TRBV5-6; J gene: TRBJ1-3; D gene: TRBD1; clone size: few; CDR3 protein: CASSSGTDRAAGNTIYF; CDR3 DNA: TGTGCCAGCAGCTCCGGAACCGACAGGGCGGCAGGAAACACCATATATTTT
V gene: TRBV27; J gene: TRBJ1-5; D gene: NA; clone size: once; CDR3 protein: CASSYAGTSQPQHF; CDR3 DNA: TGTGCCAGCAGTTATGCAGGGACAAGTCAGCCCCAGCATTTT
V gene: TRBV5-6; J gene: TRBJ2-3; D gene: NA; clone size: once; CDR3 protein: CASSTPGVSTDTQYF; CDR3 DNA: TGTGCCAGCAGTACTCCGGGGGTTAGCACAGATACGCAGTATTTT
V gene: TRBV5-8; J gene: TRBJ1-6; D gene: NA; clone size: NA; CDR3 protein: CASSFGADSPLHF; CDR3 DNA: TGTGCCAGCAGCTTTGGGGCGGATTCACCCCTCCACTTT
V gene: TRBV6-5; J gene: TRBJ1-4; D gene: TRBD1; clone size: NA; CDR3 protein: CASSLRGVPNEKLFF; CDR3 DNA: TGTGCCAGCAGTCTCAGGGGGGTACCTAATGAAAAACTGTTTTTT
V gene: TRBV29-1; J gene: TRBJ1-4; D gene: TRBD1; clone size: few; CDR3 protein: CSVGTTGTDEKLFF; CDR3 DNA: TGCAGCGTGGGAACGACAGGGACCGATGAAAAACTGTTTTTT
V gene: TRBV5-6; J gene: TRBJ1-5; D gene: NA; clone size: few; CDR3 protein: CASSSGTLNWDQPQHF; CDR3 DNA: TGTGCCAGCAGCTCCGGGACTCTGAATTGGGATCAGCCCCAGCATTTT
V gene: TRBV5-6; J gene: TRBJ2-3; D gene: TRBD2; clone size: NA; CDR3 protein: CASSLGGALLATDTQYF; CDR3 DNA: TGTGCCAGCAGCCTCGGGGGGGCCCTCCTCGCCACAGATACGCAGTATTTT
V gene: TRBV5-6; J gene: TRBJ1-2; D gene: NA; clone size: NA; CDR3 protein: CASRRLGTQGMRSNYGYTF; CDR3 DNA: TGTGCCAGCCGACGTCTGGGGACACAGGGTATGAGGTCGAACTATGGCTACACCTTC
V gene: TRBV27; J gene: TRBJ2-7; D gene: TRBD2; clone size: NA; CDR3 protein: CASSLSGGGNYEQYF; CDR3 DNA: TGTGCCAGCAGTTTAAGCGGGGGCGGCAACTACGAGCAGTACTTC
V gene: TRBV29-1; J gene: TRBJ2-7; D gene: TRBD1; clone size: NA; CDR3 protein: CSVLAGTGYEQYF; CDR3 DNA: TGCAGCGTACTAGCCGGGACAGGCTACGAGCAGTACTTC
V gene: TRBV28; J gene: TRBJ2-2; D gene: NA; clone size: NA; CDR3 protein: CASNVLRGSAGELFF; CDR3 DNA: TGTGCCAGCAACGTCCTAAGGGGCTCTGCCGGGGAGCTGTTTTTT
V gene: TRBV11-3; J gene: TRBJ2-2; D gene: TRBD1; clone size: NA; CDR3 protein: CASSFSDRVKENTGELFF; CDR3 DNA: TGTGCCAGCAGCTTTTCGGACAGGGTCAAGGAGAACACCGGGGAGCTGTTTTTT
V gene: TRBV5-1; J gene: TRBJ2-2; D gene: TRBD1; clone size: few; CDR3 protein: CASSPRTNLRDRALRDTGELFF; CDR3 DNA: TGCGCCAGCAGCCCTAGGACAAACCTACGGGACAGGGCCCTTCGAGACACCGGGGAGCTGTTTTTT
V gene: TRBV5-1; J gene: TRBJ2-5; D gene: NA; clone size: NA; CDR3 protein: CASSRDNQETQYF; CDR3 DNA: TGCGCCAGCAGCCGGGACAACCAAGAGACCCAGTACTTC
V gene: TRBV19; J gene: TRBJ1-2; D gene: NA; clone size: NA; CDR3 protein: CASSIGFKGDGYTF; CDR3 DNA: TGTGCCAGTAGTATTGGATTCAAGGGGGATGGCTACACCTTC
V gene: TRBV7-8; J gene: TRBJ2-2; D gene: TRBD2; clone size: NA; CDR3 protein: CASSLPPGGGAVFPGELFF; CDR3 DNA: TGTGCCAGCAGCTTACCCCCGGGCGGGGGGGCCGTATTCCCCGGGGAGCTGTTTTTT
V gene: TRBV5-1; J gene: TRBJ1-2; D gene: TRBD1; clone size: few; CDR3 protein: CASSLGQGASGYTF; CDR3 DNA: TGCGCCAGCAGCTTAGGGCAGGGGGCTAGTGGCTACACCTTC
V gene: TRBV29-1; J gene: TRBJ2-5; D gene: TRBD2; clone size: NA; CDR3 protein: CSVSSGGETQYF; CDR3 DNA: TGCAGCGTTTCTAGCGGGGGTGAGACCCAGTACTTC